Listed below are T cell receptor beta chains from one sample, sequenced in a study of shared clonotypes between healthy human individuals. Here immunoSEQ multiplex PCR was the method, and the copy in TCRdb shows in-frame clones only, minus some. The table includes 1.6 million or so clones, around 98.5% detected once. What was sequenced was naive CD4+ T cells sorted from blood. Source of these receptors: a man aged 30 to 39 in good health. Both conserved end residues are part of each CDR3. A D gene is named only where the DNA matches it firmly. Rows may omit the clone size; those that give it use once, few, many or a size class.

j_call: TRBJ2-3
d_call: NA
cdr3_length: 13
v_call: TRBV14
clone_size: NA
cdr3_aa: CASSHGPLDTQYF

j_call: TRBJ2-4
d_call: NA
cdr3_length: 15
v_call: TRBV5-4
clone_size: NA
cdr3_aa: CASSSAPKSKNIQYF

j_call: TRBJ1-5
d_call: TRBD1
cdr3_length: 13
v_call: TRBV19
clone_size: NA
cdr3_aa: CASSHRGPQPQHF

j_call: TRBJ2-1
d_call: NA
cdr3_length: 17
v_call: TRBV10-2
clone_size: NA
cdr3_aa: CASSATLGTSLYNEQFF

j_call: TRBJ2-5
d_call: TRBD2
cdr3_length: 15
v_call: TRBV12-5
clone_size: NA
cdr3_aa: CASGLGLAGQETQYF

j_call: TRBJ1-5
d_call: NA
cdr3_length: 17
v_call: TRBV4-3
clone_size: NA
cdr3_aa: CASSQDTDWYSNQPQHF

j_call: TRBJ2-1
d_call: TRBD2
cdr3_length: 14
v_call: TRBV28
clone_size: NA
cdr3_aa: CASSSFGGSLEQFF

j_call: TRBJ2-2
d_call: NA
cdr3_length: 14
v_call: TRBV28
clone_size: NA
cdr3_aa: CASKFPGHAGELFF

j_call: TRBJ2-7
d_call: NA
cdr3_length: 14
v_call: TRBV11-2
clone_size: NA
cdr3_aa: CASSDITGFYEQYF

j_call: TRBJ1-4
d_call: NA
cdr3_length: 16
v_call: TRBV4-2
clone_size: NA
cdr3_aa: CASSRPPNTGRGELFF

j_call: TRBJ2-3
d_call: NA
cdr3_length: 14
v_call: TRBV13
clone_size: NA
cdr3_aa: CASSPTGTSDTQYF

j_call: TRBJ1-5
d_call: TRBD1
cdr3_length: 13
v_call: TRBV28
clone_size: once
cdr3_aa: CASSYRGVQPQHF

j_call: TRBJ1-4
d_call: NA
cdr3_length: 11
v_call: TRBV6-1
clone_size: NA
cdr3_aa: CASLEYEKLFF

j_call: TRBJ1-2
d_call: NA
cdr3_length: 14
v_call: TRBV5-1
clone_size: NA
cdr3_aa: CASSPTRGSYGYTF

j_call: TRBJ1-1
d_call: NA
cdr3_length: 11
v_call: TRBV18
clone_size: NA
cdr3_aa: CASSLLTEAFF

j_call: TRBJ1-5
d_call: NA
cdr3_length: 12
v_call: TRBV27
clone_size: once
cdr3_aa: CASSPLNQPQHF

j_call: TRBJ2-7
d_call: NA
cdr3_length: 12
v_call: TRBV6-5
clone_size: NA
cdr3_aa: CASGRRGYEQYF

j_call: TRBJ2-1
d_call: TRBD2
cdr3_length: 15
v_call: TRBV25-1
clone_size: NA
cdr3_aa: CASRKLAGWGNEQFF

j_call: TRBJ2-7
d_call: NA
cdr3_length: 15
v_call: TRBV11-2
clone_size: NA
cdr3_aa: CASSLGGLAYYEQYF

j_call: TRBJ1-3
d_call: NA
cdr3_length: 15
v_call: TRBV5-6
clone_size: NA
cdr3_aa: CASSLGPGTGNTIYF

j_call: TRBJ2-3
d_call: TRBD1
cdr3_length: 17
v_call: TRBV15
clone_size: NA
cdr3_aa: CATSRERTGVNTDTQYF

j_call: TRBJ2-1
d_call: NA
cdr3_length: 15
v_call: TRBV4-1
clone_size: NA
cdr3_aa: CASSQPNWNDNEQFF

j_call: TRBJ2-7
d_call: TRBD1
cdr3_length: 14
v_call: TRBV18
clone_size: NA
cdr3_aa: CASSLGQGTGEQYF

j_call: TRBJ2-6
d_call: NA
cdr3_length: 16
v_call: TRBV5-1
clone_size: once
cdr3_aa: CASSDREVSGANVLTF

j_call: TRBJ1-1
d_call: TRBD1
cdr3_length: 16
v_call: TRBV10-2
clone_size: NA
cdr3_aa: CASSAQGGAKNTEAFF

j_call: TRBJ1-2
d_call: NA
cdr3_length: 13
v_call: TRBV28
clone_size: NA
cdr3_aa: CASSLPVNYGYTF

j_call: TRBJ1-1
d_call: NA
cdr3_length: 16
v_call: TRBV27
clone_size: NA
cdr3_aa: CASTTHPIGVNTEAFF